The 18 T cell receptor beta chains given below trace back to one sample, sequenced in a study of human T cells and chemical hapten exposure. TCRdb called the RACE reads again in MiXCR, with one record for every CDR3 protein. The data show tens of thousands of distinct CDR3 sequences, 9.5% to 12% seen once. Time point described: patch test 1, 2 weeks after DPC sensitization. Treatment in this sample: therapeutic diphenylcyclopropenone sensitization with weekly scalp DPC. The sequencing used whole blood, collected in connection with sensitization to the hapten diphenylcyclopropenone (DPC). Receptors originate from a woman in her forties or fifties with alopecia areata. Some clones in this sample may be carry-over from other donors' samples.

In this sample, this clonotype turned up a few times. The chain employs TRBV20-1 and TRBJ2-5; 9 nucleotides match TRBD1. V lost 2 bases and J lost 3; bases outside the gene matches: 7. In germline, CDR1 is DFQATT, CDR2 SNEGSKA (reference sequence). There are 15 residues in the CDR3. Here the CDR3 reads CSARPWDREKETQYF. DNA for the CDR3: TGCAGTGCTAGACCCTGGGACAGGGAAAAAGAGACCCAGTACTTC.

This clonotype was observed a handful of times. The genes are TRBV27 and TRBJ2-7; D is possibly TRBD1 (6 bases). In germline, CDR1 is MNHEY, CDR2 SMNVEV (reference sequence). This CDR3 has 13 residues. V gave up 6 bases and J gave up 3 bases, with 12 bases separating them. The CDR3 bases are TGTGCCAGCAGCCACGGACAGAACTACGAGCAGTACTTC. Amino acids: CASSHGQNYEQYF.

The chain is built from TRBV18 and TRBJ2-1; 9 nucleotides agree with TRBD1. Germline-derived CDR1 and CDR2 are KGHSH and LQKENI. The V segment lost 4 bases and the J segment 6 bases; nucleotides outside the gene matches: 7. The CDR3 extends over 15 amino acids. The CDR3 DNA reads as TGTGCCAGCTCACGGGGGACAGGGTTAGTCAATGAGCAGTTCTTC. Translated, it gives CASSRGTGLVNEQFF.

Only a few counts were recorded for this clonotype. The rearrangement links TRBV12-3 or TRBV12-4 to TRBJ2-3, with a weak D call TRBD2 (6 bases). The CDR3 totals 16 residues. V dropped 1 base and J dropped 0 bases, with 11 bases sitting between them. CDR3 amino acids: CASSLVAGTSTDTQYF. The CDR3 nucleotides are TGTGCCAGCAGTTTAGTCGCGGGGACTAGCACAGATACGCAGTATTTT.

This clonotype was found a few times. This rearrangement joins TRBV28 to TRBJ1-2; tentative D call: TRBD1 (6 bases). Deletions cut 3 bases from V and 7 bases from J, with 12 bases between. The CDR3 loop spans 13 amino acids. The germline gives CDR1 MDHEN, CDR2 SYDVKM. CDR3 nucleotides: TGTGCCAGCAGTTTCCCAGGGGTATCTGGCTACACCTTC. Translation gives CASSFPGVSGYTF.

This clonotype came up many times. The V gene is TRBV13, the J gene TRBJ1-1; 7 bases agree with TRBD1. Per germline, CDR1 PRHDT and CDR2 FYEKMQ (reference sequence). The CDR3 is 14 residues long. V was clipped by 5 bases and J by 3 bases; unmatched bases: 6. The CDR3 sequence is CASSGRDSDTEAFF. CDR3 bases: TGTGCCAGCAGCGGAAGGGACAGCGACACTGAAGCTTTCTTT.

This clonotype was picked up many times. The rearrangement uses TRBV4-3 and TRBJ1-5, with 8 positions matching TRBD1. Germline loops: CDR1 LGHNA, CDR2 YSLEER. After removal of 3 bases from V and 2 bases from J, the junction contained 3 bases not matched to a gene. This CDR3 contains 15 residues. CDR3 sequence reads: CASSQYRGGNQPQHF. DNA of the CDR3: TGCGCCAGCAGCCAGTACAGGGGGGGCAATCAGCCCCAGCATTTT.

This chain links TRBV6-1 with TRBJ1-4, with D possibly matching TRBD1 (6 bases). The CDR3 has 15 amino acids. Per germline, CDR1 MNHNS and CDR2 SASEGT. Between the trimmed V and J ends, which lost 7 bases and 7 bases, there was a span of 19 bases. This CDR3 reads CASTPGGQISEKLFF. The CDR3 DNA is TGTGCCAGCACCCCCGGGGGGCAGATAAGTGAAAAACTGTTTTTT.

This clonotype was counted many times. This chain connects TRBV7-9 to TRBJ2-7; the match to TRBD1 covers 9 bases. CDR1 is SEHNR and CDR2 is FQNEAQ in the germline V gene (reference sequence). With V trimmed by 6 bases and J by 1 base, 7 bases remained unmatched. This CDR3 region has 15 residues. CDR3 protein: CASRPGGTGSYEQYF. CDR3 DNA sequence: TGTGCCAGCAGGCCCGGCGGGACAGGGTCCTACGAGCAGTACTTC.

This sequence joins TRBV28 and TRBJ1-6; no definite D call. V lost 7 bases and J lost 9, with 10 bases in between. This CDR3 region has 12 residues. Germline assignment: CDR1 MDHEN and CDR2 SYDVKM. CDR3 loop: CASTVLGSPLHF. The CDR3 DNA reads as TGTGCCAGCACCGTACTGGGTTCACCCCTCCACTTT.

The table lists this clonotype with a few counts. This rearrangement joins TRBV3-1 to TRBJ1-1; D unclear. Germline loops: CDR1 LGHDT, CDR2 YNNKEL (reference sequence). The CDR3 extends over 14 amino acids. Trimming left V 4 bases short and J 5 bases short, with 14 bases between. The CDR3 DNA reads TGTGCCAGCAGCCGCCGGACCGGGAGGACTGAAGCTTTCTTT. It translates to CASSRRTGRTEAFF.

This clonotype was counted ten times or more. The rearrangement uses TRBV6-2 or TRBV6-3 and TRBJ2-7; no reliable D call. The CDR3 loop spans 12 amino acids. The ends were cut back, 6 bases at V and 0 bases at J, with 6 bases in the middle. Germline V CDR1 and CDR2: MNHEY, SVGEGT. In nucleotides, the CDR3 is TGTGCCAGCAGCACACTCTCCTACGAGCAGTACTTC. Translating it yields CASSTLSYEQYF.

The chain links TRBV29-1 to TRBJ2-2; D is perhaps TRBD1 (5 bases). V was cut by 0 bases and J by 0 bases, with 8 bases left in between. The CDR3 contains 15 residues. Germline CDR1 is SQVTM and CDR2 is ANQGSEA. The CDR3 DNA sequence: TGCAGCGTTGAAGATCAGGGTCCGAACACCGGGGAGCTGTTTTTT. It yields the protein CSVEDQGPNTGELFF.

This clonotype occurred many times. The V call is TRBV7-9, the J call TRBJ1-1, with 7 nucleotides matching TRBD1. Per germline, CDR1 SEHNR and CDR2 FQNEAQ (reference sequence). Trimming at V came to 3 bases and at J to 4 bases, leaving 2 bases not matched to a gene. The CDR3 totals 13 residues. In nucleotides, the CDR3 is TGTGCCAGCAGCTTCCCAGGGGGCACTGAAGCTTTCTTT. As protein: CASSFPGGTEAFF. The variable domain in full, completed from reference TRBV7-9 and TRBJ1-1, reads DTGVSQNPRHKITKRGQNVTFRCDPISEHNRLYWYRQTLGQGPEFLTYFQNEAQLEKSRLLSDRFSAERPKGSFSTLEIQRTEQGDSAMYLCASSFPGGTEAFFGQGTRLTVV.

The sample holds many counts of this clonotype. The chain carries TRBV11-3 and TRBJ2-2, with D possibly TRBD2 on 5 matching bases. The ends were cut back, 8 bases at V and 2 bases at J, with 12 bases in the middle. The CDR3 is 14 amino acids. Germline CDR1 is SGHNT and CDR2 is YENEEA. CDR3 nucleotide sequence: TGTGCCAGCTCCCGAGGGTCCAACACCGGGGAGCTGTTTTTT. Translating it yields CASSRGSNTGELFF.

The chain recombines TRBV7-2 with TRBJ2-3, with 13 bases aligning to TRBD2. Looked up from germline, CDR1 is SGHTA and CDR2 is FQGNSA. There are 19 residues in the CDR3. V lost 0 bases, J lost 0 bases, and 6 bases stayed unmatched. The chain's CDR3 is CASSLARLAGGLSTDTQYF. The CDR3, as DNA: TGTGCCAGCAGCTTAGCAAGACTAGCGGGGGGACTTAGCACAGATACGCAGTATTTT. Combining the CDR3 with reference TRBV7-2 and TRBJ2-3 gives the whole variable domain GAGVSQSPSNKVTEKGKDVELRCDPISGHTALYWYRQSLGQGLEFLIYFQGNSAPDKSGLPSDRFSAERTGGSVSTLTIQRTQQEDSAVYLCASSLARLAGGLSTDTQYFGPGTRLTVL.

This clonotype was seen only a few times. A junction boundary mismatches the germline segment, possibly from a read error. This CDR3 reads CASRLGGAKNIQYF. The CDR3 region has the DNA TGTGCCAGCAGGTTGGGCGGAGCCAAAAACATTCAGTACTTC. The gene calls are TRBV5-5 and TRBJ2-4; no definite D call. The CDR3 runs to 14 residues. Germline V gives CDR1 SGHKS, CDR2 YYEKEE (reference sequence).

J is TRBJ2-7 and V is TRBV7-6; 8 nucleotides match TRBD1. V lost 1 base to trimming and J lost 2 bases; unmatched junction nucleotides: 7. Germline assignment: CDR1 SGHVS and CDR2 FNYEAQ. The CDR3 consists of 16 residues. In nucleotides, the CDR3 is TGTGCCAGCAGCTTAGAGATGCCGGGACAGGCCTACGAGCAGTACTTC. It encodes CASSLEMPGQAYEQYF.